This T cell receptor beta chain is from a study of immune evolution from preneoplasia to lung adenocarcinoma. Some clones are missing from TCRdb's copy, which holds only in-frame ones; the method was immunoSEQ multiplex PCR. The sample contains some 3,500 clones, about 80% of which appear only once. Two lung cancer pathologists independently confirmed each histologic diagnosis. Nucleic acids came from premalignant or tumor cells enriched by macro-dissection. The CDR3 is made up of 19 amino acids. Germline V gives CDR1 SGHTA, CDR2 FQGTGA. The V and J ends lost 5 bases and 7 bases respectively, with 30 bases between them.

The chain carries TRBV7-3 and TRBJ2-1; weak D call: TRBD2 (6 bases). Sequencing was done on a sample of FFPE minimally invasive lung adenocarcinoma tissue. The origin of this receptor is a person aged 60-79 years with lung adenocarcinoma. CDR3 in DNA: TGTGCCAGCAGCCCTTCACCGGGGGTTAGCGGCCTCCCACGGAATGAGCAGTTCTTC. It codes for CASSPSPGVSGLPRNEQFF.